This T cell receptor beta chain was obtained from a study of identical twins. The study, taken as a whole, reports: For zero-insertion analyses, partial confounding could come from invariant MAIT and iNKT cells. Fewer insertions were carried by abundant cord blood beta clonotypes, but none was seen in memory repertoires.

The CDR3 covers 10 residues. Germline V lookup: CDR1 MNHNS, CDR2 SASEGT. The V and J ends lost 10 bases and 5 bases respectively, with 6 bases between them. Template switching added a universal primer site; cDNA carried unique molecular identifiers. Using its own MiXCR run on the 5' RACE reads, TCRdb lists one record per CDR3 protein. The sample yields 750,000 to 950,000 distinct CDR3 sequences, 9% to 15% seen once. As concerns this clonotype: What it binds is unknown.

With no exceptions, donors were healthy Caucasians. This same sample was also part of a study on yellow fever vaccine responses in identical twins.

The sequenced material came from PBMCs. This TCR derives from a woman between 18 and 30 years old in good health. The rearrangement uses TRBV6-1 and TRBJ2-4; D may be TRBD1 (5 bases). The CDR3 region has the DNA TGTGCCATACAGGAAAACATTCAGTACTTC. It codes for CAIQENIQYF.